The T cell receptor (beta chain) described here comes from a study of neurological immune-mediated disorders (dated by TCRdb to the late 2010s). The study in broad terms: Among the approximately 35 multiple sclerosis patients, approximately 31 had relapsing-remitting MS and 3 had secondary progressive MS. Peripheral blood TCR-beta repertoires from patients with HTLV-I-associated myelopathy (HAM/TSP), patients with multiple sclerosis, and healthy controls were compared in the study using UMI-based sequencing. Longitudinal samples, technical triplicates and paired sorted CD4+ and CD8+ T-cell subsets, alongside PBMC samples, were included among the approximately 100 TCR-beta libraries. Of the approximately 65 subjects in the cohort, about 15 were HAM/TSP patients, some 35 were multiple sclerosis patients, and some 20 were healthy controls.

The germline V gene (reference sequence) yields SEHNR for CDR1 and FQNEAQ for CDR2. Relative to germline, V is 2 bases shorter and J is 5 bases shorter, with 18 bases between their ends. The cysteine opens and the phenylalanine closes a CDR3 of 16 amino acids. Kept here is only the CDR3 DNA, which spans 48 bases and is read in frame from base 1. To synthesize cDNA, template-switch 5'RACE was performed with a primer carrying a 10-nucleotide random unique molecular identifier so that each TCR transcript was tagged. Every sequencing run covered 15-18 subjects and yielded more than 170 million TCR-beta sequences. The RNeasy kit was used for extraction of total RNA. TCR-beta VDJ regions were amplified with primers for the TCR constant region and the 5'RACE anchor, using the KAPA Real-time Library Amplification kit. Sample indexes and Illumina adaptors were added in a first PCR, after which library yield was increased in a second PCR. After Ampure bead purification, the roughly 650 bp TCR product was size-selected on a 2% E-gel SizeSelection system. Before pooling, libraries had their quality checked on a Bioanalyzer, their concentration measured with Qubit, and their quantity determined with the Kapa Library Quantification kit. An Illumina HiSeq 2500 sequenced the libraries paired-end 2 x 150 bp. To increase sequence diversity, roughly 23-30% phiX was spiked into each library pool. The authors processed their data as follows. Quality-filtered reads were processed with the UMI-based MiGEC pipeline, and over 80% of raw TCR sequences were removed by the MiGEC pipeline during error correction. VDJ genes were aligned to IMGT germline references, and clonotypes were defined by unique CDR3 amino acid sequence plus V-J genes. Clonal expansion, Shannon diversity and CDR3 relatedness were evaluated with VDJtools (CalcPairwiseDistances, ClusterSamples), while phylogenetic trees were built in CLCbio workbench. Clones with at least 8 unique UMIs were defined as expanded, with this threshold being based on coefficient-of-variation modelling across technical triplicates. TCRdb reran the public reads through fastp at Q25 and MiXCR, keeping productive beta chains. CDR3 protein sequences are deduplicated, and each keeps its most common genes and DNA. TCRdb, not the authors, supplied the V and J calls. Within this sample are about 66,000 distinct CDR3 sequences, with around 3.7% of them counted one time only. The ten largest clones represent around 3.8% of the sample.

Libraries from unsorted PBMCs were made from 2 million PBMCs kept in RNAlater at -80 degrees C until RNA extraction. The multiple sclerosis patients were enrolled in a US clinical protocol that evaluated disease progression with magnetic resonance imaging. Peripheral blood was subjected to Ficoll-Hypaque density gradient centrifugation to isolate PBMCs, which were then cryopreserved in liquid nitrogen. In this sample, this clonotype turned up many times. Its target antigen remains unknown. Base-call qualities are not available, and no considerably larger clone is one nucleotide away. Study-wide conclusions, independent of this receptor: TCR clonal expansion was highest in HAM/TSP patients and lowest in MS patients, with MS patients falling below even healthy controls. No identical CDR3 amino acid sequences were found to be shared among expanded clones across subjects, suggesting that TCR-beta repertoires were private in all groups. In phylogenetic analysis, the repertoires of 18 of 34 MS patients grouped into a cluster of related CDR3 sequences, which suggests a possible signature at the repertoire level. The MS cluster showed no association with clinical or MRI features, and the authors stated that larger cohorts are needed.

Recombination linked TRBV7-9 to TRBJ2-5; the D segment may tentatively be TRBD1 or TRBD2, each giving 6 matched bases. The TCR originated in a man aged 35 to 55 with multiple sclerosis. Sequencing was carried out using PBMCs. The CDR3 corresponds to CASSLSIGGGVETQYF. DNA sequence: TGTGCCAGCAGCTTATCGATAGGAGGGGGAGTCGAGACCCAGTACTTC.